This T cell receptor (beta chain) originates from a study of blood T cell repertoires in COVID-19. Across the whole study: Researchers got acute and convalescent COVID-19 samples from the United States, Italy and Spain. The analysed material was cDNA or gDNA that came from T cells, B-cell-depleted T cells, or PBMCs.

Per the germline V gene, CDR1 is MDHEN and CDR2 is SYDVKM. Trimming stripped 5 bases from V and 3 bases from J, with 17 bases between. The CDR3 consists of 15 residues. This clone was counted at least ten times. Study processing details: Amplification with reference gene primers provided the estimates of nucleated cell counts. Only in-frame clones appear in the TCRdb table, and some are missing; sequencing was by immunoSEQ multiplex PCR. D and trimming come from the DNA, and the V and J calls and clone size come from that table. The repertoire consists of fewer than 120,000 clones, with roughly 76% occurring once and the leading ten covering 6% to 8%.

Sequencing was performed on peripheral blood. The chain couples TRBV28 to TRBJ2-7; D perhaps matches TRBD2 (6 bases). This TCR derives from an older woman with acute or convalescent COVID-19. CDR3 residues: CASSRRTTGGYEQYF. In DNA, the CDR3 is TGTGCCAGCAGTCGAAGGACTACCGGGGGCTACGAGCAGTACTTC.